A single sample gave rise to the 8 T cell receptor beta chains below, sequenced in a study of cytomegalovirus exposure and HLA in healthy donors. Data came from immunoSEQ multiplex PCR; TCRdb stores just in-frame clones and leaves some out. The sample consists of 71,000 or so clones, about 95% of them appearing once. The sequenced material came from PBMCs. The receptors come from a woman younger than 30 in good health and CMV-seronegative.

CDR3 sequence (DNA): TGTGCCAGCAGTTTGGAGGGTGTCTACGAGCAGTACTTC. It yields the protein CASSLEGVYEQYF. The rearrangement uses TRBV6-5 and TRBJ2-7; weak D call: TRBD2 (6 bases). V was clipped by 4 bases and J by 3 bases, with 10 bases between them. The germline V gene has CDR1 MNHEY and CDR2 SVGAGI. CDR3 length: 13 amino acids.

The chain joins TRBV7-9 to TRBJ2-1, with TRBD2 as a possible D gene (7 bases). The V gene lost 0 bases and the J gene lost 8 bases, with 14 bases spanning the gap. The CDR3 sequence is 15 residues long. Germline lookup yields CDR1 SEHNR and CDR2 FQNEAQ (reference sequence). The CDR3 DNA follows: TGTGCCAGCAGCTTAGCGGGGGGGCCGGGGGATGAGCAGTTCTTC. It translates to CASSLAGGPGDEQFF.

The chain uses TRBV5-4 and TRBJ2-5, with D unclear. Trimming stripped 6 bases from V and 4 bases from J, with 13 bases between. Per the germline V gene, CDR1 is SGHNT and CDR2 is YYREEE (reference sequence). This CDR3 has 13 residues. CDR3 sequence: CASTPYPGETQYF. The CDR3 DNA reads as TGTGCCAGCACCCCTTATCCGGGAGAGACCCAGTACTTC.

The chain couples TRBV28 to TRBJ1-2, with 8 nucleotides matching TRBD1. Germline V gene lookup returns CDR1 MDHEN and CDR2 SYDVKM. J lost 7 bases, V lost 5 bases, and 12 bases had no gene match. The CDR3 totals 15 residues. CDR3 protein: CASSPPGGFDGGYTF. The DNA of the CDR3 is TGTGCCAGCAGTCCCCCAGGGGGCTTTGATGGTGGCTACACCTTC.

The J gene is TRBJ2-7, the V gene TRBV6-6; tentatively, D is TRBD1 (6 bases). Trimming took off 1 base at V and 1 base at J, with 11 bases between the two ends. CDR1 and CDR2 from the germline V gene are MNHNY and SVGAGI (reference sequence). CDR3 length equals 15 residues. The CDR3 coding sequence is TGTGCCAGCAGTTACTTGGGGGACAAGTCCTACGAGCAGTACTTC. This gives the protein CASSYLGDKSYEQYF.

The chain couples TRBV19 to TRBJ2-3, with D unresolved. CDR1 is LNHDA and CDR2 is SQIVND in the germline V gene (reference sequence). The CDR3 covers 14 residues. Deletions cut 6 bases from V and 6 bases from J, with 16 bases between. Written as DNA, the CDR3 is TGTGCCAGTAGCCACACACCCGTAAAGGATACGCAGTATTTT. It yields the protein CASSHTPVKDTQYF. Variable domain in full (rest from reference TRBV19 and TRBJ2-3): DGGITQSPKYLFRKEGQNVTLSCEQNLNHDAMYWYRQDPGQGLRLIYYSQIVNDFQKGDIAEGYSVSREKKESFPLTVTSAQKNPTAFYLCASSHTPVKDTQYFGPGTRLTVL.

The V and J genes are TRBV5-6 and TRBJ2-3; 16 bases are shared with TRBD2. The V segment lost 3 bases and the J segment 5 bases; nucleotides outside the gene matches: 3. Germline V lookup: CDR1 SGHDT, CDR2 YYEEEE. This CDR3 is 16 amino acids long. The CDR3, as DNA: TGTGCCAGCAGCTCCGGGACTAGCGGGGGGGGAGATACGCAGTATTTT. Amino acid sequence: CASSSGTSGGGDTQYF.

The chain is built from TRBV9 and TRBJ2-2, with TRBD1 matching over 8 bases. This CDR3 is built from 15 residues. V was clipped by 6 bases and J by 10 bases; unmatched bases: 14. Germline-derived CDR1 and CDR2 are SGDLS and YYNGEE. The CDR3 region has the DNA TGTGCCAGCAAGACAGGGGAAAGCCAAAACGAGGAGCTGTTTTTT. Its protein is CASKTGESQNEELFF.